This T cell receptor beta chain derives from a study of immune cell composition in non-small cell lung cancer. For this clone: What it binds is not known.

The germline V gene encodes CDR1 SGHDT and CDR2 YYEEEE. The CDR3 contains 12 residues. Trimming left V 2 bases short and J 5 bases short, with 8 bases between. The data were produced by immunoSEQ multiplex PCR, yet TCRdb's version contains in-frame clones alone and is incomplete. The sample lists fewer than 4,500 clones; over 60% were seen once. Study-wide results and limits: Roughly 80% of squamous and approximately 30% of adenocarcinoma cases had tumour-associated clones >0.5%.

The TCR sequence derives from a human donor with non-small cell lung cancer. Sequencing was carried out using lung tumor tissue. The V gene is TRBV5-6, the J gene TRBJ2-7; D is uncertain. This CDR3 is CASSLSWHEQYF. The DNA of the CDR3 is TGTGCCAGCAGCTTAAGTTGGCACGAGCAGTACTTC.